This T cell receptor (beta chain) derives from a study of CD8 T cells in ankylosing spondylitis. This CDR3 contains 13 residues. Germline V gene data show CDR1 as SGHTS and CDR2 as YDEGEE. Trimming cost V 4 bases and J 4 bases, with 11 bases left between them. One entry per CDR3 protein, called by TCRdb with MiXCR from the 5' RACE reads. The sample holds more than 250,000 distinct CDR3 sequences, 11% seen once. This clonotype was recorded at least ten times. Its antigen is still unknown. Overall study results and limits: A motif in TCR beta, a set of seven to nine highly homologous variants, appeared characteristic of ankylosing spondylitis blood.

The chain links TRBV5-8 to TRBJ2-5; the D is unclear. The sample was blood, either unsorted or a sorted T cell fraction (not recorded which). This TCR was recovered from a female donor with ankylosing spondylitis or in good health (not recorded which). The CDR3 DNA reads as TGTGCCAGCAGCCCTTGGGCGTCAGAGACCCAGTACTTC. Its protein product is CASSPWASETQYF.